This TCR beta chain was documented in a study of cytomegalovirus exposure and HLA in healthy donors. This table comes from immunoSEQ multiplex PCR, and its TCRdb copy is limited to in-frame clones, with some not included. The sample carries 160,000 or so clones, approximately 90% recorded once. The V and J ends lost 0 bases and 4 bases, in that order; junction bases with no gene match: 4. Germline V gives CDR1 SGHNT, CDR2 YYREEE (reference sequence). The CDR3 runs to 16 residues. The study's findings and limits: Most TCR sequences were uncommon, yet certain public TCRs appeared in many donors.

Concerning this clone: Its target is not known.

What was sequenced was PBMCs. The sequence was obtained from a man younger than 30 in good health and CMV-seronegative. This chain uses TRBV5-4 with TRBJ2-1, with TRBD2 matching 10 bases. CDR3 bases: TGTGCCAGCAGCTTGGCTTGGACTAGCGGTTACAATGAGCAGTTCTTC. Amino acid sequence: CASSLAWTSGYNEQFF.